These 22 T cell receptor beta chains share one sample of origin, sequenced in a study of blood T cell repertoires in COVID-19. The data were produced by immunoSEQ multiplex PCR, yet TCRdb's version contains in-frame clones alone and is incomplete. This table has 200,000 to 250,000 clones, around 86% appearing once. The specimen was peripheral blood. These receptors all stem from a man aged 55 to 70 who had recovered from COVID-19.

The rearrangement uses TRBV7-8 and TRBJ1-4, with a tentative D call TRBD1 (6 bases). The CDR3 spans 14 residues. V lost 5 bases, J lost 3 bases, and 10 bases lay in between. The germline V gene has CDR1 SGHVS and CDR2 FQNEAQ. The CDR3: CASSTGFANEKLFF. CDR3 nucleotide sequence: TGTGCCAGCAGCACAGGGTTTGCTAATGAAAAACTGTTTTTT.

The chain employs TRBV19 and TRBJ1-1; D is undetermined. The germline V gene encodes CDR1 LNHDA and CDR2 SQIVND (reference sequence). CDR3 length: 14 amino acids. The V gene lost 7 bases and the J gene lost 3 bases, with 15 bases spanning the gap. The CDR3 DNA reads as TGTGCCAGTATCCCCTGGGGAGGTGACACTGAAGCTTTCTTT. Translation gives CASIPWGGDTEAFF.

The rearrangement joins TRBV9 to TRBJ2-2; tentatively, D is TRBD2 (6 bases). The germline V and J ends were trimmed by 3 bases and 1 base, with 7 bases remaining between them. CDR3 length equals 14 residues. Looked up from germline, CDR1 is SGDLS and CDR2 is YYNGEE. The CDR3 sequence is CASSGDLNTGELFF. CDR3 in DNA: TGTGCCAGCAGCGGGGACTTGAACACCGGGGAGCTGTTTTTT.

V usage is TRBV30 and J usage is TRBJ2-4; TRBD2 matches at 10 bases. Trimming took 4 bases from V and 6 from J; bases not matched to a gene: 9. The germline gives CDR1 GTSNPN, CDR2 SVGIG (reference sequence). This CDR3 is built from 15 residues. In DNA, the CDR3 is TGTGCCTGGACGTTAGCGGGAGGAGGAGGAAACATTCAGTACTTC. This encodes CAWTLAGGGGNIQYF. The full variable domain, rest sourced from reference TRBV30 and TRBJ2-4, is SQTIHQWPATLVQPVGSPLSLECTVEGTSNPNLYWYRQAAGRGLQLLFYSVGIGQISSEVPQNLSASRPQDRQFILSSKKLLLSDSGFYLCAWTLAGGGGNIQYFGAGTRLSVL.

The chain joins TRBV7-6 to TRBJ1-1; no clear D gene. Germline V CDR1 and CDR2: SGHVS, FNYEAQ. The germline V and J ends were trimmed by 4 bases and 2 bases, with 8 bases remaining between them. The CDR3 length is 13 residues. CDR3 sequence (DNA): TGTGCCAGCAGCTCGCAGGAAAACACTGAAGCTTTCTTT. It is translated as CASSSQENTEAFF.

The chain joins TRBV2 to TRBJ2-6; D call uncertain. CDR3 size: 13 residues. From germline, CDR1 is SNHLY and CDR2 FYNNEI. The germline V and J ends were trimmed by 6 bases and 4 bases, with 7 bases remaining between them. CDR3 amino acids: CASSAAGANVLTF. The CDR3 DNA follows: TGTGCCAGCAGCGCTGCGGGGGCCAACGTCCTGACTTTC.

This clone was counted once. V gene TRBV14 combines with J gene TRBJ2-5; D possibly corresponds to TRBD2 (5 bases). Germline CDR1 SGHDN, CDR2 FVKESK. V was cut by 1 base and J by 5 bases, with 11 bases left in between. This CDR3 comprises 14 residues. The CDR3 protein is CASSQVGRRETQYF. The DNA of the CDR3 is TGTGCCAGCAGCCAAGTTGGTAGGAGGGAGACCCAGTACTTC.

The J gene is TRBJ2-3, the V gene TRBV5-8; TRBD1 aligns across 12 bases. This CDR3 has 16 residues. V lost 4 bases and J lost 6; bases outside the gene matches: 9. Germline V gene lookup returns CDR1 SGHTS and CDR2 YDEGEE. DNA of the CDR3: TGTGCCAGCAGCCTACCGGGACAGGGGGCGGGGGATACGCAGTATTTT. Its protein is CASSLPGQGAGDTQYF.

The chain joins TRBV6-5 to TRBJ2-1, with TRBD2 matching 13 bases. The length of the CDR3 is 14 residues. From germline, CDR1 is MNHEY and CDR2 SVGAGI. The trim removed 10 bases at V and 7 bases at J, leaving 7 bases unmatched. The CDR3 DNA follows: TGTGCCACCCGGACTAGCGGGAGACCTAATGAGCAGTTCTTC. This codes for CATRTSGRPNEQFF.

The rearrangement joins TRBV11-2 to TRBJ1-5, with D maybe TRBD1 (5 bases). Germline V gene sequence: CDR1 SGHAT, CDR2 FQNNGV. CDR3 length: 15 residues. Trimming took 0 bases from V and 4 from J, leaving 10 bases between them. CDR3: CASSLDGAQNQPQHF. The DNA for the CDR3 is TGTGCCAGCAGCTTAGATGGGGCACAGAATCAGCCCCAGCATTTT.

The chain couples TRBV10-3 to TRBJ2-5, with D possibly TRBD2 on 7 matching bases. The V gene's germline CDR1 is ENHRY and CDR2 SYGVKD. The CDR3 has 15 amino acids. Trimming removed 4 bases from V and 5 bases from J, with 17 bases in between. The CDR3 sequence: CAISAGEGGRETQYF. The DNA for the CDR3 is TGTGCCATCAGTGCGGGCGAGGGGGGGAGGGAGACCCAGTACTTC.

This rearrangement joins TRBV6-5 to TRBJ1-3, with D maybe TRBD1 (5 bases). CDR3 length: 15 residues. Germline loops: CDR1 MNHEY, CDR2 SVGAGI. Trimming left V 2 bases short and J 0 bases short, with 8 bases between. The CDR3 loop reads CASSYRTPSGNTIYF. Written as DNA, the CDR3 is TGTGCCAGCAGTTACCGGACACCCTCTGGAAACACCATATATTTT.

The chain has TRBV7-3 and TRBJ2-3, with a possible D match to TRBD2 (5 bases). Germline-derived CDR1 and CDR2 are SGHTA and FQGTGA. The CDR3 contains 16 residues. V lost 4 bases, J lost 2 bases, and 16 bases lay in between. CDR3 sequence reads: CASSSSGGSHTDTQYF. CDR3 in DNA: TGTGCCAGCAGCTCAAGCGGCGGATCCCACACAGATACGCAGTATTTT.

The chain couples TRBV12-5 to TRBJ2-7, with D perhaps matching TRBD1 (5 bases). The CDR3 length is 13 residues. The V gene's germline CDR1 is LGHNT and CDR2 FRNRAP. The V gene lost 1 base and the J gene lost 3 bases, with 7 bases spanning the gap. The CDR3 sequence: CASGLGQGYEQYF. The CDR3 bases are TGTGCTAGTGGTTTGGGGCAGGGCTACGAGCAGTACTTC.

This clone was picked up a small number of times. J is TRBJ2-7 and V is TRBV10-3; 8 bases map to TRBD1. This CDR3 is built from 15 residues. From germline, CDR1 is ENHRY and CDR2 SYGVKD. With 4 bases clipped from V and 3 bases from J, the junction kept 8 bases outside the gene matches. CDR3 in DNA: TGTGCCATCAGTGGGGACAGGACAGACGGCTACGAGCAGTACTTC. Its protein is CAISGDRTDGYEQYF.

A few counts support this clone. The rearrangement links TRBV2 to TRBJ1-1; D is perhaps TRBD1 (5 bases). The CDR3 covers 14 residues. V was pared by 9 bases and J by 1 base, with 15 bases between. Germline V CDR1 and CDR2: SNHLY, FYNNEI. DNA for the CDR3: TGTGCCAGGCGAGGGAGGGGAAGGAACACTGAAGCTTTCTTT. It yields the protein CARRGRGRNTEAFF.

This chain joins TRBV6-6 and TRBJ2-7, with a weak D call TRBD1 (5 bases). Per the germline V gene, CDR1 is MNHNY and CDR2 is SVGAGI (reference sequence). Between the trimmed V and J ends, which lost 5 bases and 4 bases, there was a span of 9 bases. The CDR3 extends over 12 amino acids. The CDR3 loop reads CASSIQGYEQYF. The CDR3 region has the DNA TGTGCCAGCAGTATCCAGGGTTACGAGCAGTACTTC.

The gene calls are TRBV7-2 and TRBJ2-3; TRBD2 aligns across 13 bases. Looked up from germline, CDR1 is SGHTA and CDR2 is FQGNSA. CDR3 size: 16 residues. J gave up 6 bases and V 5 bases, and 8 bases lay outside the gene matches. In DNA, the CDR3 is TGTGCCAGCAGCGAAAGGACTAGCGGGAGAGGGGATACGCAGTATTTT. The encoded protein is CASSERTSGRGDTQYF.

V is TRBV6-5 and J is TRBJ1-5; 7 nucleotides line up with TRBD1. CDR1 and CDR2 (germline): MNHEY, SVGAGI. The CDR3 runs 12 residues. Trimming took 7 bases from V and 6 from J; bases not matched to a gene: 3. The CDR3 spells CASKGALQPQHF. In DNA form, the CDR3 reads TGTGCCAGCAAGGGGGCCCTTCAGCCCCAGCATTTT.

The V and J genes are TRBV6-2 or TRBV6-3 and TRBJ2-7; 11 nucleotides match TRBD2. From germline, CDR1 is MNHEY and CDR2 SVGEGT. The trim removed 6 bases at V and 2 bases at J, leaving 18 bases unmatched. The CDR3 sequence is 19 residues long. This chain's CDR3 is CASSPPATSGVLRAYEQYF. DNA for the CDR3: TGTGCCAGCAGCCCCCCAGCGACTAGCGGGGTCCTCAGGGCCTACGAGCAGTACTTC.

The chain recombines TRBV14 with TRBJ2-1; TRBD2 matches at 12 bases. This CDR3 comprises 14 residues. After removal of 4 bases from V and 10 bases from J, the junction contained 5 bases not matched to a gene. Germline CDR1 reads SGHDN; CDR2 reads FVKESK. The CDR3 region has the DNA TGTGCCAGCAGCCCCTGGACTAGCGGGATCGAGCAGTTCTTC. This translates into CASSPWTSGIEQFF.

This clone was seen a few times. CDR3 sequence: CASSNRDWGTEAFF. DNA for the CDR3: TGTGCCAGCAGCAACCGGGACTGGGGAACTGAAGCTTTCTTT. This chain uses TRBV5-6 with TRBJ1-1, with a weak D call TRBD1 (5 bases). Germline-derived CDR1 and CDR2 are SGHDT and YYEEEE. The CDR3 has 14 amino acids. Trimming left V 4 bases short and J 5 bases short, with 15 bases between.